This TCR beta chain was sequenced during a study of OX40 agonist ivuxolimab in advanced cancers. The wider study: The patients got ivuxolimab, which is an agonistic anti-OX40 (CD134) antibody. Patients were infused with ivuxolimab every 2 weeks at 0.01 to 10 mg/kg. Partial responses were achieved by three patients, one with hepatocellular carcinoma and two with cutaneous melanoma. General observations from the study: Doses of 0.1 to 3.0 mg/kg were accompanied by clonal expansion of CD4+ and CD8+ blood T cells by week 6.

Clones were sequenced by immunoSEQ multiplex PCR, and TCRdb holds only the in-frame ones, with some missing. The table has about 38,000 clones, roughly 82% seen once; the top ten hold more than 6.5%. V was cut by 1 base and J by 0 bases, with 4 bases left in between. The germline V gene has CDR1 LNHDA and CDR2 SQIVND (reference sequence). The CDR3 spans 15 residues. This clone was detected only once. The target antigen is unknown. V is TRBV19 and J is TRBJ2-6; no definite D call. This TCR was sampled from an adult with an advanced solid tumor such as melanoma, head and neck, liver or kidney cancer. Sequencing was performed on CD4+ or CD8+ T cells sorted from blood, taken in a trial of the OX40 agonist ivuxolimab. CDR3 sequence: CASSIAHSGANVLTF. CDR3 coding DNA: TGTGCCAGTAGTATAGCCCACTCTGGGGCCAACGTCCTGACTTTC.